The 23 T cell receptor beta chains given below trace back to one sample, sequenced in a study of identical twins. Each CDR3 protein gets one entry after TCRdb re-called the 5' RACE reads with MiXCR. The sample shows about 720,000 distinct CDR3 sequences, more than 6.5% of them seen only once. The same data also went into a second study, on yellow fever vaccine responses in identical twins.

Sequencing input: PBMCs. The receptor set was obtained from a young woman in good health.

There are a few counts of this clonotype. This chain joins TRBV4-2 and TRBJ2-2; 9 nucleotides match TRBD2. This CDR3 contains 16 residues. V trimming: 6 bases; J trimming: 4 bases; junction bases outside the gene matches: 9. Germline V lookup: CDR1 LGHNA, CDR2 YNFKEQ. Written as DNA, the CDR3 is TGTGCCAGCAGTAGAGTAGCGGGAGCTCCCACCGGGGAGCTGTTTTTT. This encodes CASSRVAGAPTGELFF.

The CDR3 sequence: CASSLVVRSGGDTDTQYF. CDR3 sequence (DNA): TGTGCCAGCAGCTTGGTGGTTAGAAGCGGGGGGGACACAGATACGCAGTATTTT. The chain couples TRBV5-5 to TRBJ2-3, with 10 bases identical to TRBD2. Trimming removed 0 bases from V and 2 bases from J; junction bases left unmatched: 9. This CDR3 comprises 18 residues. The germline V gene has CDR1 SGHKS and CDR2 YYEKEE (reference sequence).

This clonotype was counted only a few times. CDR3 bases: TGTGCCAGCAGCCAAGGGACCCCCCGGGATACGCAGTATTTT. It specifies CASSQGTPRDTQYF. This sequence joins TRBV4-2 and TRBJ2-3; D is uncertain. The V and J ends lost 1 base and 6 bases respectively, with 11 bases between them. This CDR3 comprises 14 residues. The germline CDR1 and CDR2 sequences are LGHNA and YNFKEQ.

This clonotype has just one count. Mismatch with germline at one junction end may stem from a read error. The rearrangement uses TRBV7-7 and TRBJ2-1; 10 bases agree with TRBD1. The CDR3 spans 16 residues. The germline gives CDR1 SSHAT, CDR2 FNYEAQ (reference sequence). This chain's CDR3 is CASSLDGTGDYNEQFF. As DNA, the CDR3 is TGTGCTAGCAGCTTAGACGGGACAGGGGACTACAATGAGCAGTTCTTC.

V and J are TRBV28 and TRBJ2-1; D uncertain. This CDR3 is built from 13 residues. CDR1 and CDR2 from the germline V gene are MDHEN and SYDVKM. Trimming cost V 5 bases and J 9 bases, with 14 bases left between them. The CDR3 is CASSPAFSGEQFF. The CDR3 nucleotides are TGTGCCAGCAGTCCGGCTTTTTCCGGTGAGCAGTTCTTC.

V usage is TRBV12-3 or TRBV12-4 and J usage is TRBJ2-7, with a tentative D call TRBD2 (6 bases). CDR3 length equals 13 residues. Trimming removed 8 bases from V and 3 bases from J, with 14 bases in between. The CDR3 DNA is TGTGCCAGCGCTAACTCCGGGGGCTACGAGCAGTACTTC. It is translated as CASANSGGYEQYF.

This chain links TRBV11-2 with TRBJ2-1; D unresolved. Germline-derived CDR1 and CDR2 are SGHAT and FQNNGV. This CDR3 contains 15 residues. Deletions cut 5 bases from V and 5 bases from J, with 16 bases between. CDR3 protein: CASSPSAARDNEQFF. CDR3 coding DNA: TGTGCCAGCAGCCCCAGTGCGGCCCGTGACAATGAGCAGTTCTTC.

Comments on this clonotype: One base away lies a much larger clone, so this may be a sequencing read error. V usage is TRBV5-1 and J usage is TRBJ2-1; D unresolved. The CDR3 has 13 residues. Trimming removed 4 bases from V and 6 bases from J, with 11 bases in between. Germline assignment: CDR1 SGHRS and CDR2 YFSETQ. This CDR3 is CASSPGNGNEQFF. CDR3 nucleotide sequence: TGCGCCAGCAGCCCTGGAAATGGCAATGAGCAGTTCTTC.

The chain has TRBV4-3 and TRBJ2-3; 12 bases map to TRBD2. The CDR3 is 17 residues long. J was trimmed by 1 base and V by 2 bases; bases with no gene match: 4. Germline V CDR1 and CDR2: LGHNA, YSLEER. The CDR3 DNA reads TGCGCCAGCAGCCAATCCGGACTAGCGGGACGCACAGATACGCAGTATTTT. Translated: CASSQSGLAGRTDTQYF.

At least ten counts were recorded for this clonotype. The DNA of the CDR3 is TGTGCCAGCAGAGGAATAAGCGGGAGCAATGAGCAGTTCTTC. Protein: CASRGISGSNEQFF. The chain joins TRBV25-1 to TRBJ2-1; 8 positions agree with TRBD2. Germline values: CDR1 MGHDK, CDR2 SYGVNS. The CDR3 extends over 14 amino acids. V trimming: 6 bases; J trimming: 6 bases; junction bases outside the gene matches: 7.

This clonotype was counted ten times or more. The CDR3 sequence: CAISERMDAYEQYF. In DNA form, the CDR3 reads TGTGCCATCAGTGAACGTATGGACGCCTACGAGCAGTACTTC. The gene calls are TRBV10-3 and TRBJ2-7, with D hard to call. Trimming cost V 3 bases and J 2 bases, with 11 bases left between them. The germline CDR1 and CDR2 sequences are ENHRY and SYGVKD. The CDR3 totals 14 residues.

The rearrangement joins TRBV4-3 to TRBJ1-1; tentative D call: TRBD1 (6 bases). Trimming cost V 1 base and J 2 bases, with 11 bases left between them. The length of the CDR3 is 15 residues. Germline CDR1 is LGHNA and CDR2 is YSLEER. The CDR3: CASSQADRTNTEAFF. CDR3 sequence (DNA): TGCGCCAGCAGCCAAGCGGACAGAACAAACACTGAAGCTTTCTTT.

The V and J genes are TRBV12-3 or TRBV12-4 and TRBJ1-5; 7 positions agree with TRBD1. The junction had 9 bases not matched to a gene; V was cut back by 6 bases and J by 7 bases. The length of the CDR3 is 14 residues. In DNA, the CDR3 is TGTGCCAGCAGCCTACAGGGGCTGGGGCAGCCCCAGCATTTT. As protein: CASSLQGLGQPQHF.

This clonotype was detected ten times or more. The chain couples TRBV10-3 to TRBJ2-4; TRBD1 is a possible D gene (6 bases). Trimming shortened V by 2 bases and J by 6 bases, and 14 bases separated the two germline ends. The CDR3 runs 15 residues. Germline-derived CDR1 and CDR2 are ENHRY and SYGVKD. CDR3 coding DNA: TGTGCCATCAGTGAGCGGGGCGTCAGGGGAAACATTCAGTACTTC. As protein: CAISERGVRGNIQYF.

This clonotype was counted only a few times. J is TRBJ2-5 and V is TRBV11-2; a weak D match, TRBD2 (6 bases). The CDR3 loop spans 14 amino acids. The ends were cut back, 3 bases at V and 4 bases at J, with 12 bases in the middle. Germline V lookup: CDR1 SGHAT, CDR2 FQNNGV. The CDR3 spells CASSFPSVRETQYF. The CDR3 nucleotides are TGTGCCAGCAGCTTCCCTAGCGTGCGAGAGACCCAGTACTTC. Together with reference TRBV11-2 and TRBJ2-5, the CDR3 gives the full variable domain: EAGVAQSPRYKIIEKRQSVAFWCNPISGHATLYWYQQILGQGPKLLIQFQNNGVVDDSQLPKDRFSAERLKGVDSTLKIQPAKLEDSAVYLCASSFPSVRETQYFGPGTRLLVL.

The V call is TRBV20-1, the J call TRBJ2-2; 7 nucleotides align to TRBD1. CDR1 and CDR2 from the germline V gene are DFQATT and SNEGSKA (reference sequence). This CDR3 is 15 amino acids long. V was clipped by 1 base and J by 7 bases; unmatched bases: 9. In DNA, the CDR3 is TGCAGTGCTAGAGTGGCAGGGGGTATCGGCGGGGAGCTGTTTTTT. Its protein product is CSARVAGGIGGELFF.

Ten or more counts support this clonotype. The rearrangement uses TRBV7-6 and TRBJ2-3, with D perhaps TRBD1 or TRBD2 (5 bases each). Trimming removed 2 bases from V and 1 base from J, with 19 bases in between. Germline V gives CDR1 SGHVS, CDR2 FNYEAQ. This CDR3 contains 18 residues. CDR3 bases: TGTGCCAGCAGCTTATTCAGGGTGAGGCAGGGAGGCACAGATACGCAGTATTTT. Encoded protein: CASSLFRVRQGGTDTQYF.

About this clonotype: The junction differs from germline at one of its ends, possibly a read error. This chain connects TRBV28 to TRBJ2-7; D is tentatively TRBD1 or TRBD2 (6 bases each). Germline-derived CDR1 and CDR2 are MDHEN and SYDVKM. CDR3 length equals 16 residues. The CDR3 DNA reads TGTGCCACCAGTGGGGGGCGGGTGGGCCTGAGTTACGAGCAGTACTTC. Encoded protein: CATSGGRVGLSYEQYF.

This clonotype was counted at least ten times. The V and J genes are TRBV3-1 and TRBJ2-1; no firm D call. The V gene lost 1 base and the J gene lost 8 bases, with 12 bases spanning the gap. CDR1 is LGHDT, CDR2 YNNKEL, per germline (reference sequence). This CDR3 has 14 amino acids. The CDR3 loop reads CASSQVSELDEQFF. CDR3 nucleotides: TGTGCCAGCAGCCAAGTTAGTGAGTTAGATGAGCAGTTCTTC.

The CDR3 spells CASSLSGVWNTEAFF. In DNA, the CDR3 is TGTGCCAGCAGCCTATCCGGGGTGTGGAACACTGAAGCTTTCTTT. This chain joins TRBV6-1 and TRBJ1-1, with D uncertain. CDR1 MNHNS and CDR2 SASEGT come from the germline V gene. The CDR3 contains 15 residues. Trimming took 6 bases from V and 1 from J, leaving 15 bases between them.

This clonotype was seen more than once but under ten times. The V and J genes are TRBV5-1 and TRBJ2-3; 7 bases line up with TRBD2. The V and J ends lost 4 bases and 0 bases, in that order; junction bases with no gene match: 8. This CDR3 has 16 residues. Germline V gene lookup returns CDR1 SGHRS and CDR2 YFSETQ. The CDR3 DNA reads TGCGCCAGCAGCCCTCTCGGGACTATAAGCACAGATACGCAGTATTTT. Protein product: CASSPLGTISTDTQYF.

The sample holds a few counts of this clonotype. The chain recombines TRBV20-1 with TRBJ2-3, with TRBD2 matching 14 bases. Germline assignment: CDR1 DFQATT and CDR2 SNEGSKA (reference sequence). CDR3 length: 16 amino acids. V dropped 3 bases and J dropped 5; count of bases not matched to a gene: 7. CDR3 sequence: CSARSGLAGVRDTQYF. The CDR3 bases are TGCAGTGCTAGGTCGGGACTAGCGGGAGTTCGAGATACGCAGTATTTT.

This clonotype was counted many times. V and J are TRBV20-1 and TRBJ2-7, with 8 bases identical to TRBD2. Germline V gives CDR1 DFQATT, CDR2 SNEGSKA (reference sequence). The CDR3 is 13 amino acids. Trimming at V came to 1 base and at J to 6 bases, leaving 5 bases not matched to a gene. The CDR3 coding sequence is TGCAGTGCTAGAGTTGCAGGGACTAGCGAGCAGTACTTC. Amino acids: CSARVAGTSEQYF.